These 21 T cell receptor beta chains were sequenced from one sample in a study of T cells after yellow fever vaccination. TCRdb processed the 5' RACE reads anew with MiXCR; each CDR3 protein has one entry. This sample yields 250,000 to 300,000 distinct CDR3 sequences, of which over 10% are seen a single time; 0.4% to 0.55% belongs to the top ten. Source: CD4+ T cells sorted from PBMCs, taken 45 days after the yellow fever booster vaccination. All receptors come from a man under 40 who received the YFV17D yellow fever vaccine.

This clonotype was detected only a few times. The V gene is TRBV5-1, the J gene TRBJ2-7; D remains unclear. V gave up 0 bases and J gave up 4 bases, with 14 bases separating them. The germline V gene encodes CDR1 SGHRS and CDR2 YFSETQ. CDR3 length equals 15 residues. CDR3 in DNA: TGCGCCAGCAGCTTGGACCCGGGCCGCACTTACGAGCAGTACTTC. Translated: CASSLDPGRTYEQYF.

This chain joins TRBV5-1 and TRBJ1-1; TRBD1 might be the D (5 bases). V shed 0 bases and J shed 1 base, with 19 bases lying between them. Germline assignment: CDR1 SGHRS and CDR2 YFSETQ. The CDR3 is 18 amino acids. The CDR3 reads CASSLVLGGVYGNTEAFF. The CDR3, as DNA: TGCGCCAGCAGCTTGGTATTGGGAGGGGTCTACGGGAACACTGAAGCTTTCTTT.

The chain employs TRBV2 and TRBJ1-5, with a possible D match to TRBD1 (6 bases). The CDR3 is made up of 15 amino acids. Germline V lookup: CDR1 SNHLY, CDR2 FYNNEI. Trimming stripped 11 bases from V and 3 bases from J, with 20 bases between. In DNA form, the CDR3 reads TGTGCCTCCTCCCCGGGGGGGCCCTACAATCAGCCCCAGCATTTT. Its protein product is CASSPGGPYNQPQHF.

This clonotype came up a few times. The V gene is TRBV20-1, the J gene TRBJ2-1; maybe TRBD2 (5 bases). Germline-derived CDR1 and CDR2 are DFQATT and SNEGSKA (reference sequence). The germline V and J ends were trimmed by 4 bases and 5 bases, with 18 bases remaining between them. This CDR3 region has 15 residues. The CDR3 DNA sequence: TGCAGTGCTACTGGTCCGGGATGGGCGGACAATGAGCAGTTCTTC. Its protein product is CSATGPGWADNEQFF.

The CDR3 sequence: CASSSAGKANTEAFF. The CDR3 region has the DNA TGTGCCAGCAGTTCGGCAGGGAAGGCGAACACTGAAGCTTTCTTT. The chain joins TRBV28 to TRBJ1-1; D might be TRBD1 (5 bases). V lost 4 bases and J 1 base, leaving 13 bases between the germline ends. CDR1 is MDHEN, CDR2 SYDVKM, per germline. This CDR3 region has 15 residues.

The chain joins TRBV5-4 to TRBJ2-3; D is undetermined. This CDR3 region has 12 residues. Germline V lookup: CDR1 SGHNT, CDR2 YYREEE (reference sequence). V was pared by 3 bases and J by 6 bases, with 8 bases between. The CDR3 DNA follows: TGTGCCAGCAGCTCCCGACTGGATACGCAGTATTTT. This codes for CASSSRLDTQYF.

The V and J genes are TRBV12-3 or TRBV12-4 and TRBJ2-7, with 9 bases that match TRBD1. The CDR3 length is 15 residues. Trimming took 3 bases from V and 4 from J; bases not matched to a gene: 7. CDR3 residues: CASSFGTGSIYEQYF. The CDR3 coding sequence is TGTGCCAGCAGTTTTGGGACAGGGAGTATATACGAGCAGTACTTC.

This clonotype was seen many times. The genes are TRBV20-1 and TRBJ2-1; TRBD2 aligns across 8 bases. The V gene's germline CDR1 is DFQATT and CDR2 SNEGSKA (reference sequence). Losses at the gene ends were 0 bases for V and 6 bases for J; bases not matched to a gene: 13. The CDR3 has 17 residues. CDR3: CSARDKTGLGDLNEQFF. CDR3 nucleotide sequence: TGCAGTGCTAGAGATAAGACGGGACTAGGGGACCTCAATGAGCAGTTCTTC.

This clonotype was observed a few times. CDR3: CASSVGVREGDEQYF. DNA of the CDR3: TGCGCCAGCAGCGTGGGGGTGCGGGAGGGCGACGAGCAGTACTTC. The chain combines TRBV5-1 with TRBJ2-7; 9 bases agree with TRBD2. Trimming removed 4 bases from V and 5 bases from J; junction bases left unmatched: 10. The CDR3 is 15 amino acids. The germline gives CDR1 SGHRS, CDR2 YFSETQ.

This clonotype was found many times. The V gene is TRBV7-2, the J gene TRBJ1-2, with 11 bases aligning to TRBD1. V lost 5 bases, J lost 7 bases, and 6 bases stayed unmatched. CDR3 size: 14 residues. Germline V gives CDR1 SGHTA, CDR2 FQGNSA. The CDR3 nucleotides read TGTGCCAGCAGCCCGAGGGACAGGGGGGCTGGCTACACCTTC. Translation: CASSPRDRGAGYTF.

This sequence joins TRBV7-8 and TRBJ2-7, with D uncertain. Trimming shortened V by 0 bases and J by 6 bases, and 9 bases separated the two germline ends. The germline V gene encodes CDR1 SGHVS and CDR2 FQNEAQ. This CDR3 is 13 amino acids long. Here the CDR3 DNA reads TGTGCCAGCAGCTTAGCCCAGGAATCCGAGCAGTACTTC. Amino acids: CASSLAQESEQYF.

This clonotype has ten or more counts. The chain uses TRBV20-1 and TRBJ2-2, with D tentatively TRBD2 (5 bases). V dropped 5 bases and J dropped 1 base, with 14 bases sitting between them. The CDR3 totals 15 residues. Germline lookup yields CDR1 DFQATT and CDR2 SNEGSKA (reference sequence). Here the CDR3 reads CSAPDQRKNTGELFF. The DNA for the CDR3 is TGCAGTGCTCCAGACCAGCGGAAGAACACCGGGGAGCTGTTTTTT.

The chain recombines TRBV7-2 with TRBJ2-5, with 12 nucleotides matching TRBD2. CDR3 length: 15 amino acids. Per germline, CDR1 SGHTA and CDR2 FQGNSA. Trimming removed 5 bases from V and 5 bases from J; junction bases left unmatched: 6. CDR3 DNA: TGTGCCAGCAGCCAGACTAGCGGGAGCGCGGAGACCCAGTACTTC. Encoded protein: CASSQTSGSAETQYF.

The chain employs TRBV4-3 and TRBJ2-2; 8 bases fit TRBD1. The CDR3 is 15 amino acids. Germline CDR1 reads LGHNA; CDR2 reads YSLEER. The ends lost 0 bases at V and 7 bases at J; junction bases unmatched: 4. The CDR3 coding sequence is TGCGCCAGCAGCCAAGATCAGGGGGCGATCGGGGAGCTGTTTTTT. Translation gives CASSQDQGAIGELFF.

The V call is TRBV7-2, the J call TRBJ1-5; perhaps TRBD1 as D (6 bases). Trimming took 5 bases from V and 4 from J, leaving 12 bases between them. The germline gives CDR1 SGHTA, CDR2 FQGNSA. The CDR3 loop spans 14 amino acids. The CDR3 nucleotides read TGTGCCAGCAGCCGGGACATTTTGAATCAGCCCCAGCATTTT. Translating gives CASSRDILNQPQHF. The entire variable domain, with the rest obtained from reference TRBV7-2 and TRBJ1-5, is as follows: GAGVSQSPSNKVTEKGKDVELRCDPISGHTALYWYRQSLGQGLEFLIYFQGNSAPDKSGLPSDRFSAERTGGSVSTLTIQRTQQEDSAVYLCASSRDILNQPQHFGDGTRLSIL.

The CDR3 nucleotides read TGTGCCAGCAGCCAACCGGATCACAATGAGCAGTTCTTC. The encoded protein is CASSQPDHNEQFF. The rearrangement uses TRBV4-2 and TRBJ2-1; D is undetermined. V was cut by 2 bases and J by 5 bases, with 7 bases left in between. Germline CDR1 is LGHNA and CDR2 is YNFKEQ. This CDR3 comprises 13 residues.

This clonotype has more than one count but fewer than ten. The rearrangement uses TRBV2 and TRBJ2-6; the D gene is possibly TRBD1 (5 bases). This CDR3 contains 15 residues. CDR1 and CDR2 (germline): SNHLY, FYNNEI. Trimming shortened V by 10 bases and J by 4 bases, and 17 bases separated the two germline ends. In DNA form, the CDR3 reads TGTGCCACCCAACTTCAGGGTGCCGGGGCCAACGTCCTGACTTTC. Amino acid sequence: CATQLQGAGANVLTF. The full variable domain, completed using reference TRBV2 and TRBJ2-6, is EPEVTQTPSHQVTQMGQEVILRCVPISNHLYFYWYRQILGQKVEFLVSFYNNEISEKSEIFDDQFSVERPDGSNFTLKIRSTKLEDSAMYFCATQLQGAGANVLTFGAGSRLTVL.

This clonotype has a handful of counts. The chain couples TRBV5-1 to TRBJ2-5; a possible D gene is TRBD2 (5 bases). There are 14 residues in the CDR3. CDR1 SGHRS and CDR2 YFSETQ come from the germline V gene. V shed 2 bases and J shed 5 bases, with 13 bases lying between them. CDR3 residues: CASSFGGSAETQYF. DNA for the CDR3: TGCGCCAGCAGCTTCGGAGGTAGCGCGGAGACCCAGTACTTC.

This clonotype was observed a handful of times. This rearrangement joins TRBV6-1 to TRBJ2-7, with D possibly called TRBD1 or TRBD2 (5 bases each). The CDR3 is 13 amino acids. V was shortened by 7 bases and J by 4 bases, with 14 bases between the two germline ends. From germline, CDR1 is MNHNS and CDR2 SASEGT. The CDR3 loop is CASNRGREYEQYF. The CDR3 DNA sequence: TGTGCCAGCAACCGAGGCAGGGAGTACGAGCAGTACTTC.

This clonotype was seen a few times. J is TRBJ2-5 and V is TRBV7-2, with no clear D. This CDR3 is 13 amino acids long. V lost 7 bases and J 5 bases, leaving 14 bases between the germline ends. The V gene's germline CDR1 is SGHTA and CDR2 FQGNSA. For the CDR3, the DNA is TGTGCCAGCACCCCCGGGTTCGAGGAGACCCAGTACTTC. It is translated as CASTPGFEETQYF.

Only a few counts were recorded for this clonotype. This chain connects TRBV20-1 to TRBJ2-1; D ambiguous. The V and J ends lost 6 bases and 0 bases respectively, with 12 bases between them. CDR3 size: 14 residues. Germline V CDR1 and CDR2: DFQATT, SNEGSKA (reference sequence). The CDR3 nucleotides read TGCAGTGCCATAAAAGCAGTCTCCTACAATGAGCAGTTCTTC. Translated: CSAIKAVSYNEQFF.